This entry features one TCR beta chain sequence. Its antigen is unidentified. Reverse transcribing all isolated RNA meant expressed TCRB transcripts were sequenced. Some clones are missing from TCRdb's copy, which holds only in-frame ones; the method was immunoSEQ multiplex PCR. Of 150,000 or so clones listed, roughly 59% are singletons. Germline V CDR1 and CDR2: SGHTA, FQGNSA. This CDR3 comprises 18 residues. J gave up 1 base and V 5 bases, and 8 bases lay outside the gene matches. This record comes from a study of beta chain features in type 1 diabetes. Study-wide points: Patients with Type 1 diabetes showed moderately but significantly shorter TCRB CDR3s in all four CD4+ subsets.

The J gene is TRBJ2-3, the V gene TRBV7-2, with TRBD2 identical over 14 bases. The receptor was derived from a man younger than 40 with type 1 diabetes. Sequenced material: naive CD4+ T cells from blood. CDR3 amino acids: CASSQQTSGGVGTDTQYF. The CDR3 nucleotides are TGTGCCAGCAGCCAACAGACTAGCGGGGGGGTAGGCACAGATACGCAGTATTTT.